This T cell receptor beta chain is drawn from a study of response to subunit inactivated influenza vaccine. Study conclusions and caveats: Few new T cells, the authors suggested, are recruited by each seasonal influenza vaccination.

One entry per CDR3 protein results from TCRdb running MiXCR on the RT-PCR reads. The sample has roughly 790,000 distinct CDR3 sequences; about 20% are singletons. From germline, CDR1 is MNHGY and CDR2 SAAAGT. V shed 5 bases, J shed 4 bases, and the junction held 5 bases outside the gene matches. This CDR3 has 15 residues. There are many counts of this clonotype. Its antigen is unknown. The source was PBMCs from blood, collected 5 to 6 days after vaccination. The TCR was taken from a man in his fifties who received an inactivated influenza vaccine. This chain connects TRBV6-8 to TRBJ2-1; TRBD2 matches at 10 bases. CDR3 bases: TGTGCCAGCAGTGCCGGGACTAGCGCGTACAATGAGCAGTTCTTC. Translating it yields CASSAGTSAYNEQFF.